There are many counts of the clone carrying this TCR beta chain. Its specificity is unknown. V was clipped by 5 bases and J by 4 bases; unmatched bases: 2. The CDR3 consists of 13 residues. The germline CDR1 and CDR2 sequences are SGHRS and YFSETQ. Samples each had at least 5.5 micrograms of total RNA extracted. The data were obtained in a study of blood T cells in healthy people across ages. The wider study: The capture of about one barcoded beta molecule per two T cells was achieved by template switching. Whole-study findings and limits: Roughly linearly, TCR beta diversity per million T cells fell as age increased.

With a J-beta primer mix and a sample-barcoded 5' primer, a second PCR ran about 7 to 12 cycles. Each CDR3 protein is one row after TCRdb ran MiXCR on the 5' RACE reads. The sample has 780,000 or so distinct CDR3 sequences, approximately 25% seen once. These data were likewise used in another study, on T cells of mothers and their children. From that report: cDNA synthesis used all extracted RNA, about 1.5 ug per 15 ul.

This chain links TRBV5-1 with TRBJ2-5, with 10 bases aligning to TRBD2. Sequences were obtained from blood. The clonotype comes from a boy under 18 in good health. CDR3 sequence (DNA): TGCGCCAGCAGACTAGCGGGGAGAGAGACCCAGTACTTC. It yields the protein CASRLAGRETQYF. The full variable domain, rest sourced from reference TRBV5-1 and TRBJ2-5, is KAGVTQTPRYLIKTRGQQVTLSCSPISGHRSVSWYQQTPGQGLQFLFEYFSETQRNKGNFPGRFSGRQFSNSRSEMNVSTLELGDSALYLCASRLAGRETQYFGPGTRLLVL.